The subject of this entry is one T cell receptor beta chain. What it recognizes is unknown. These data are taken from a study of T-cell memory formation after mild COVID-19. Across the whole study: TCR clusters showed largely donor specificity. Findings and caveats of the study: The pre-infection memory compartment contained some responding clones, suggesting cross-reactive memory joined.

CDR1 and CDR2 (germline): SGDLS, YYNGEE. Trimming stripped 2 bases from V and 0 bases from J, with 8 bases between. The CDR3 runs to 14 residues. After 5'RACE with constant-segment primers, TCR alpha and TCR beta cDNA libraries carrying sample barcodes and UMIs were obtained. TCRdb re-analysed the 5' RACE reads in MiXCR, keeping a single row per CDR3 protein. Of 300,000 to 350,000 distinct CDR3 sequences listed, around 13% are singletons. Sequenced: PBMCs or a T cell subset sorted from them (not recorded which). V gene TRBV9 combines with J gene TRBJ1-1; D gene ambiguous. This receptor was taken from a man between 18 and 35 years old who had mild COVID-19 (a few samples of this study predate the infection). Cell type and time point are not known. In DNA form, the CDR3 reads TGTGCCAGCAGCGTTGGGCCATTGAACACTGAAGCTTTCTTT. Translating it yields CASSVGPLNTEAFF.